Described below is a single TCR beta chain sequence and its context. Antigen specificity is unknown. This entry belongs to a study of cytomegalovirus exposure and HLA in healthy donors. Study outcomes and limitations: An observed cluster of highly shared sequence variants was recorded as a likely sequencing artifact. The study assumed roughly uniform donor sequencing depth for presence/absence analyses. Cytomegalovirus status was reportedly diagnosed by the classifier with high specificity and sensitivity.

Primers for the PCR totalled 60 Vbeta and 13 Jbeta. The data were produced by immunoSEQ multiplex PCR, yet TCRdb's version contains in-frame clones alone and is incomplete. The data contain roughly 250,000 clones, roughly 80% of them seen just once; the ten biggest clones take up about 0.3%. What was sequenced was PBMCs. This TCR was recovered from a girl between 2 and 10 years old in good health and CMV-seronegative.

Here the CDR3 reads CASSPGTSALSGYTF. In DNA form, the CDR3 reads TGTGCCAGCAGCCCCGGGACATCCGCTCTATCGGGCTACACCTTC. The chain uses TRBV27 and TRBJ1-2, with a weak D call TRBD1 (6 bases). The CDR3 is 15 amino acids. CDR1 and CDR2 (germline): MNHEY, SMNVEV (reference sequence). The V and J ends lost 6 bases and 8 bases respectively, with 22 bases between them.